This T cell receptor (beta chain) emerged from a study of OX40 agonist ivuxolimab in advanced cancers. Study information: Intravenous ivuxolimab was administered to patients every 2 weeks at 0.01 to 10 mg/kg.

Of note for this clone: One end of the junction varies from germline; a read error may be responsible.

There are 12 residues in the CDR3. The V gene's germline CDR1 is MNHEY and CDR2 SMNVEV (reference sequence). The table came from immunoSEQ multiplex PCR; TCRdb's copy has only in-frame clones and leaves some out. Of about 30,000 clones listed, roughly 80% are singletons. Source: CD4+ or CD8+ T cells sorted from blood, taken in a trial of the OX40 agonist ivuxolimab. The origin of this receptor is an adult with an advanced solid tumor such as melanoma, head and neck, liver or kidney cancer. The V call is TRBV27, the J call TRBJ2-2; tentatively, D is TRBD2 (5 bases). The CDR3 sequence: CASSGITGELVF. In DNA, the CDR3 is TGTGCCAGCAGCGGAATCACCGGGGAGCTGGTTTTT.